Listed here are 10 T cell receptor beta chains from one sample, sequenced in a study of blood T cell repertoires in COVID-19. Sequencing was performed with immunoSEQ multiplex PCR; in TCRdb, only in-frame clones are kept and a portion is missing. This sample yields 190,000 or so clones, of which about nine tenths are seen a single time; 10% belongs to the top ten. Sequenced material: PBMCs or T cells enriched from blood (not recorded which). The receptor source for this set is a man between 18 and 35 years old with acute COVID-19.

This clone was seen just once. The chain combines TRBV3-1 (or the pseudogene TRBV3-2) with TRBJ2-7, with TRBD1 identical over 7 bases. CDR1 and CDR2 from the germline V gene are LGHDT and YNNKEL (reference sequence). V lost 9 bases and J lost 4; bases outside the gene matches: 12. This CDR3 has 14 amino acids. The DNA for the CDR3 is TGTGCCAGTAGCAAGTGGGACAGATATTACGAGCAGTACTTC. Translation: CASSKWDRYYEQYF.

The chain uses TRBV6-5 and TRBJ2-3; 7 positions match TRBD1. The CDR3 consists of 15 residues. Germline CDR1 and CDR2: MNHEY and SVGAGI. The V gene end was trimmed by 6 bases and the J gene end by 4 bases; junction bases not matched to a gene: 10. The CDR3 coding sequence is TGTGCCAGCAGCCCAGGACAGGTCCGGGCAGATACGCAGTATTTT. Residues: CASSPGQVRADTQYF.

The chain employs TRBV5-4 and TRBJ2-1, with 10 bases fitting TRBD1. CDR1 and CDR2 (germline): SGHNT, YYREEE (reference sequence). Trimming removed 4 bases from V and 7 bases from J; junction bases left unmatched: 8. This CDR3 has 15 amino acids. The CDR3 is CASSDRQGAMNEQFF. The CDR3 DNA follows: TGTGCCAGCAGCGACAGACAGGGGGCTATGAATGAGCAGTTCTTC.

The chain has TRBV3-1 (or the pseudogene TRBV3-2) and TRBJ2-5; TRBD2 matches 13 bases. In germline, CDR1 is LGHDT, CDR2 YNNKEL (reference sequence). The ends lost 1 base at V and 5 bases at J; junction bases unmatched: 1. The CDR3 consists of 15 residues. The CDR3 is CASSQGLAGGETQYF. For the CDR3, the DNA is TGTGCCAGCAGCCAAGGACTAGCGGGAGGTGAGACCCAGTACTTC.

This chain joins TRBV7-2 and TRBJ2-4; D call uncertain. Germline-derived CDR1 and CDR2 are SGHTA and FQGNSA. This CDR3 contains 12 residues. V was shortened by 11 bases and J by 3 bases, with 11 bases between the two germline ends. The CDR3 sequence is CASTIDKNIQYF. For the CDR3, the DNA is TGTGCCTCCACTATAGACAAAAACATTCAGTACTTC.

The rearrangement uses TRBV30 and TRBJ2-7, with TRBD2 matching 7 bases. This CDR3 is 14 amino acids long. With 4 bases clipped from V and 1 base from J, the junction kept 7 bases outside the gene matches. Germline V gene data show CDR1 as GTSNPN and CDR2 as SVGIG (reference sequence). CDR3 amino acids: CAWMDSGLSYEQYF. CDR3 nucleotides: TGTGCCTGGATGGATTCGGGACTATCCTACGAGCAGTACTTC.

Worth noting for this clone: Other DNA sequences of this sample code for an identical CDR3. J is TRBJ2-3 and V is TRBV3-1 (or the pseudogene TRBV3-2), with 9 bases matching TRBD2. CDR3 length equals 15 residues. V was clipped by 4 bases and J by 0 bases; unmatched bases: 2. From germline, CDR1 is LGHDT and CDR2 YNNKEL (reference sequence). This chain's CDR3 is CASSPTSGSTDTQYF. The CDR3 DNA reads as TGTGCCAGCAGCCCCACTAGCGGGAGCACAGATACGCAGTATTTT.

This clone was found a few times. Within the sample, other DNA sequences also encode this same CDR3. The gene calls are TRBV5-1 and TRBJ2-3; 7 bases are a match to TRBD1. From germline, CDR1 is SGHRS and CDR2 YFSETQ. The CDR3 consists of 15 residues. V lost 4 bases, J lost 2 bases, and 7 bases stayed unmatched. The chain's CDR3 is CASSPGTASTDTQYF. The CDR3 bases are TGCGCCAGCAGCCCCGGGACAGCTTCCACAGATACGCAGTATTTT.

The J gene is TRBJ1-5, the V gene TRBV27; the D gene is possibly TRBD1 (5 bases). V shed 2 bases and J shed 2 bases, with 13 bases lying between them. The V gene's germline CDR1 is MNHEY and CDR2 SMNVEV (reference sequence). The CDR3 loop spans 16 amino acids. CDR3 region: CASSLKGTRGNQPQHF. CDR3 in DNA: TGTGCCAGCAGTTTAAAGGGGACTAGGGGCAATCAGCCCCAGCATTTT.

J is TRBJ2-3 and V is TRBV10-1, with 9 nucleotides matching TRBD2. The CDR3 is made up of 14 amino acids. The germline V gene encodes CDR1 WNHNN and CDR2 SYGVQD (reference sequence). V lost 5 bases and J lost 1; bases outside the gene matches: 1. CDR3 sequence (DNA): TGCGCCAGCAGTTTAGCGGGGGGCACAGATACGCAGTATTTT. Its translation is CASSLAGGTDTQYF.